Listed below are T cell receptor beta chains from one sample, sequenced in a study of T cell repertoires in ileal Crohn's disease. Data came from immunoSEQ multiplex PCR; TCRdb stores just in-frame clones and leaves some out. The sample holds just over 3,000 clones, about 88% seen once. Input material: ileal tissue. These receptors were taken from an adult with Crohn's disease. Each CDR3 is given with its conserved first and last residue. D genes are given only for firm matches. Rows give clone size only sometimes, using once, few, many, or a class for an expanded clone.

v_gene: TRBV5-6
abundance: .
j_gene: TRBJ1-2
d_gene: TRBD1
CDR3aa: CASSPGEGAGNYGYTF
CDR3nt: TGTGCCAGCAGCCCGGGGGAGGGGGCCGGTAACTATGGCTACACCTTC

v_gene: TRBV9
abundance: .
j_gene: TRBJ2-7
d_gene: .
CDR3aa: CASSDGDTTYEQYF
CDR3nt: TGTGCCAGCAGCGACGGGGACACTACCTACGAGCAGTACTTC

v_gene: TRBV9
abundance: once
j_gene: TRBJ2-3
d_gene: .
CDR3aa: CASSVVADTQYF
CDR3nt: TGTGCCAGCAGCGTAGTGGCAGATACGCAGTATTTT

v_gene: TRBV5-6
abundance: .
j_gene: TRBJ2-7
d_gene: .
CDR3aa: CASSLRGIHYEQYF
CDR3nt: TGTGCCAGCAGCTTGAGGGGTATCCACTACGAGCAGTACTTC

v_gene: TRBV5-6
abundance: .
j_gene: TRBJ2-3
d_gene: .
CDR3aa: CASSPRLTDTQYF
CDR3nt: TGTGCCAGCAGTCCTCGACTGACAGATACGCAGTATTTT

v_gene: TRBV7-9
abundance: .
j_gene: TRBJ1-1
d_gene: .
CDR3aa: CASRVMNTEAFF
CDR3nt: TGTGCCAGCAGGGTCATGAACACTGAAGCTTTCTTT

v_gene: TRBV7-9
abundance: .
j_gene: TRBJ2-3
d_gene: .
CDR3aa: CASSSNRGNRTDTQYF
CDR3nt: TGTGCCAGCAGCTCAAATCGAGGGAACCGCACAGATACGCAGTATTTT

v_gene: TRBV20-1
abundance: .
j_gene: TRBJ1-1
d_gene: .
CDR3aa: CSATTNTEAFF
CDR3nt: TGCAGTGCTACCACGAACACTGAAGCTTTCTTT

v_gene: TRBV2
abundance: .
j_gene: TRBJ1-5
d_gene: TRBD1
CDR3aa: CASRQWTGFNQPQHF
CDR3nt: TGTGCCAGCAGGCAATGGACAGGTTTCAATCAGCCCCAGCATTTT

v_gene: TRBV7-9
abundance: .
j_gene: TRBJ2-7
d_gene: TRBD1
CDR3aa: CASSLVGQGIYYEQYF
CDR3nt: TGTGCCAGCAGCTTAGTGGGACAGGGAATATACTACGAGCAGTACTTC

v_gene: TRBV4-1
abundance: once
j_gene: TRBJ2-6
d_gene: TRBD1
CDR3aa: CASSQEAQGSSGANVLTF
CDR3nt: TGCGCCAGCAGCCAAGAGGCACAGGGGAGCTCTGGGGCCAACGTCCTGACTTTC

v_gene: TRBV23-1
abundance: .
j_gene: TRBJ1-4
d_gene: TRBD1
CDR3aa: CASSQPTGHLNEKLFF
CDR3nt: TGCGCCAGCAGTCAACCGACAGGGCACCTTAATGAAAAACTGTTTTTT

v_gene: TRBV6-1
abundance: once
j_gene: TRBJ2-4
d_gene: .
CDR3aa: CASSDQGGPAKNIQYF
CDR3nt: TGTGCCAGCAGTGATCAGGGGGGGCCGGCCAAAAACATTCAGTACTTC

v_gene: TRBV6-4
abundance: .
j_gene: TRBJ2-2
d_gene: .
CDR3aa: CASSDSLSDANTGELFF
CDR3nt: TGTGCCAGCAGTGACTCTCTTAGCGACGCGAACACCGGGGAGCTGTTTTTT

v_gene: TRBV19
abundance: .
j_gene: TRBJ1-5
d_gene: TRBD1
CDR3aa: CASSGTGGDQPQHF
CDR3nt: TGTGCCAGTAGCGGGACAGGGGGCGATCAGCCCCAGCATTTT

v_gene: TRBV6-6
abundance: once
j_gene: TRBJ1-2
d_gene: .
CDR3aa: CASSFVAAVFDGYTF
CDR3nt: TGTGCCAGCAGTTTCGTGGCAGCCGTATTCGATGGCTACACCTTC

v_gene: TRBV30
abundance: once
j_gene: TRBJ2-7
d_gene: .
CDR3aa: CAWSVGTDSSYEQYF
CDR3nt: TGTGCCTGGAGTGTCGGGACGGATAGCTCCTACGAGCAGTACTTC

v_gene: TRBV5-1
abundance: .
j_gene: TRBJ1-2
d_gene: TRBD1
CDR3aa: CASSLSSGQGLYGYTF
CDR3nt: TGCGCCAGCAGCTTAAGCTCGGGACAGGGGCTGTACGGCTACACCTTC

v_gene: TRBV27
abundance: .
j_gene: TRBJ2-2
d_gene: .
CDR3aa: CASSSPRGSNTGELFF
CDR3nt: TGTGCCAGCAGTTCTCCTCGGGGGTCGAACACCGGGGAGCTGTTTTTT

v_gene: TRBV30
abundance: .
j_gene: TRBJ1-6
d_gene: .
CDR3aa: CAWSRDSPLHF
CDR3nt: TGTGCCTGGAGTAGGGATTCACCCCTCCACTTT

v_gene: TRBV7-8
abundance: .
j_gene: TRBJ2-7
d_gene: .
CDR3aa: CASSLAGTGYEQYF
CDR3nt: TGTGCCAGCAGCTTAGCGGGAACAGGGTACGAGCAGTACTTC

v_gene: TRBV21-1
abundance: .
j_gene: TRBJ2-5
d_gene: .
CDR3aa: CASSKDLAGGPSDQETQYF
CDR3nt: TGTGCCAGCAGCAAAGATCTAGCGGGGGGGCCTTCCGACCAAGAGACCCAGTACTTC

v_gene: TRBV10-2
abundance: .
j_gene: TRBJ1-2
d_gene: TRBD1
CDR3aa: CASSEGLRTGLFYTF
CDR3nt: TGCGCCAGCAGTGAAGGATTAAGGACAGGGCTATTCTACACCTTC

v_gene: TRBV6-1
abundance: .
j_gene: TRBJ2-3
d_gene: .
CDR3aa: CASSEWSGVSPDTQYF
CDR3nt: TGTGCCAGCAGTGAATGGTCTGGGGTTAGCCCAGATACGCAGTATTTT

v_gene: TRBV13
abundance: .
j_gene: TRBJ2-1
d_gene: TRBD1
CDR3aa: CASILGTGDYNEQFF
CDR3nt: TGTGCCAGCATCCTCGGGACAGGGGACTACAATGAGCAGTTCTTC

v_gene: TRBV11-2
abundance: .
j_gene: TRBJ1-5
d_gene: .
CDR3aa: CASSLGWDQPQHF
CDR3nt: TGTGCCAGCAGCTTAGGTTGGGATCAGCCCCAGCATTTT

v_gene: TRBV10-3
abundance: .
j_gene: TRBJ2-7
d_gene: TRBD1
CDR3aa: CAITANRGIDEQYF
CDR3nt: TGTGCCATCACCGCGAACAGGGGGATCGACGAGCAGTACTTC

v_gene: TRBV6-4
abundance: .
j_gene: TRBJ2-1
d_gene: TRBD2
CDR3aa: CASSQDGGAGNEQFF
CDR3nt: TGTGCCAGCAGTCAGGACGGGGGGGCCGGCAATGAGCAGTTCTTC

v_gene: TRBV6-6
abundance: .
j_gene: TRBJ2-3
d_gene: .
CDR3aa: CASSAPPPTDTQYF
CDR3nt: TGTGCCAGCAGCGCGCCCCCCCCCACAGATACGCAGTATTTT

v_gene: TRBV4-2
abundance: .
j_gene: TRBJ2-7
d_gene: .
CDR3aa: CASSPTRHSYEQYF
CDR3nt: TGTGCCAGCAGCCCCACTAGACACTCCTACGAGCAGTACTTC

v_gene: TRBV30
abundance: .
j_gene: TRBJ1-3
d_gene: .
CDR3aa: CAWSPGGGSGLYF
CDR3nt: TGTGCCTGGAGTCCTGGCGGGGGGTCGGGGCTATATTTT

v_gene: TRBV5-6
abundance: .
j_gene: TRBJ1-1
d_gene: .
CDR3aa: CASSFTDTEAFF
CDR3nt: TGTGCCAGCAGCTTCACGGACACTGAAGCTTTCTTT

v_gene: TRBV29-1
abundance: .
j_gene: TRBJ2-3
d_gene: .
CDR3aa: CSVADVSDTQYF
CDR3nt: TGCAGCGTTGCTGACGTGTCGGATACGCAGTATTTT

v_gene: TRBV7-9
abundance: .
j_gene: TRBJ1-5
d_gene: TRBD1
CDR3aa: CASSLSGTANQPQHF
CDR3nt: TGTGCCAGCAGCTTAAGCGGGACAGCAAATCAGCCCCAGCATTTT

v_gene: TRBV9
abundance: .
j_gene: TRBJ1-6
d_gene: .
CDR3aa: CASSQSDRSNSPLHF
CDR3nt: TGTGCCAGCAGCCAATCAGACAGATCGAATTCACCCCTCCACTTT

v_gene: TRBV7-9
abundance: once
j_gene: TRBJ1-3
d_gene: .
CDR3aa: CASSLVAVTSGNTIYF
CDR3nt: TGTGCCAGCAGCTTAGTAGCGGTCACGTCTGGAAACACCATATATTTT

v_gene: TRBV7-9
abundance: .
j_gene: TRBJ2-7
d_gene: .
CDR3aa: CASSNARYEQYF
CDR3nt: TGTGCCAGCAGCAACGCCCGGTACGAGCAGTACTTC

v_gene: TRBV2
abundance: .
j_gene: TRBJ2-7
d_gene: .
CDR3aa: CASREVNYSYEQYF
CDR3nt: TGTGCCAGCAGAGAGGTTAACTATTCCTACGAGCAGTACTTC

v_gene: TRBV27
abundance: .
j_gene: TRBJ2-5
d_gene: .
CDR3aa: CASRGRGETQYF
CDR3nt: TGTGCCAGCAGAGGACGGGGAGAGACCCAGTACTTC

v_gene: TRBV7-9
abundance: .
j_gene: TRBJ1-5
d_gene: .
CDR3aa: CASSSSGGNNQPQHF
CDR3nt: TGTGCCAGCAGCTCGTCTGGGGGAAACAATCAGCCCCAGCATTTT

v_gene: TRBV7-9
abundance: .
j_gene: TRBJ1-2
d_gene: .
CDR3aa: CASSLPGDGYTF
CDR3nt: TGTGCCAGCAGCTTACCGGGCGATGGCTACACCTTC

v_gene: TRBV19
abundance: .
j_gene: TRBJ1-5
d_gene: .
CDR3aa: CASSIYRESQPQHF
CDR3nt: TGTGCCAGTAGTATTTATAGAGAGAGTCAGCCCCAGCATTTT

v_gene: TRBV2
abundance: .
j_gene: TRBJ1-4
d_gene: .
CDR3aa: CASSELAGTNEKLFF
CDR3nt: TGTGCCAGCAGTGAACTGGCCGGAACTAATGAAAAACTGTTTTTT

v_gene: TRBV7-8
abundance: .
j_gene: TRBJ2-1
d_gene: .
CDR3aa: CASSLGARANEQFF
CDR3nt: TGTGCCAGCAGCTTAGGAGCCAGAGCGAATGAGCAGTTCTTC

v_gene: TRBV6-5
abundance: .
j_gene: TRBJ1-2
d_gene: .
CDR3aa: CASSYSTAQGYTF
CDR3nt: TGTGCCAGCAGTTACTCTACAGCTCAAGGCTACACCTTC

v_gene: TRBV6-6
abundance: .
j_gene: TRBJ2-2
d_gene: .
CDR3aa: CASSSSGINGELFF
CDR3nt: TGTGCCAGCAGTAGTTCAGGGATAAACGGGGAGCTGTTTTTT

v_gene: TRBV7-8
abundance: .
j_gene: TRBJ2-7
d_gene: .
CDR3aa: CASSLEGIDYEQYF
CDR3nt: TGTGCCAGCAGCTTAGAGGGTATCGACTACGAGCAGTACTTC

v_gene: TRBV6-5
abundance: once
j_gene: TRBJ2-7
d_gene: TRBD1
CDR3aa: CAASRGSYEQYF
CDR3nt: TGTGCCGCGTCCAGGGGGTCCTACGAGCAGTACTTC

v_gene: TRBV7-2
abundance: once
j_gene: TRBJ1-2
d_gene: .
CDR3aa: CASSAQGTGLHGYTF
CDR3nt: TGTGCCAGCAGCGCGCAGGGTACAGGGCTGCATGGCTACACCTTC

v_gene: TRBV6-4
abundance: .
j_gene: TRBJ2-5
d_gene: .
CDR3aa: CASSADGVGTQYF
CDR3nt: TGTGCCAGCAGCGCCGACGGAGTAGGGACCCAGTACTTC

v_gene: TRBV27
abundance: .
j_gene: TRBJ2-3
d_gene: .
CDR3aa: CASSLGVTGDTQYF
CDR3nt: TGTGCCAGCAGTTTAGGGGTAACAGGAGATACGCAGTATTTT

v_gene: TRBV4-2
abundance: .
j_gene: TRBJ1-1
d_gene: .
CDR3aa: CASSQVGRMNTEAFF
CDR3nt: TGTGCCAGCAGCCAGGTCGGCCGGATGAACACTGAAGCTTTCTTT

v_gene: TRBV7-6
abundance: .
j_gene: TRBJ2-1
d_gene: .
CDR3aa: CASSPTGQNEQFF
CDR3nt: TGTGCCAGCAGCCCCACCGGTCAAAATGAGCAGTTCTTC

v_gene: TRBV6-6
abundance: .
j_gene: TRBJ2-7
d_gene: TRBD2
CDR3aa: CASSYSRLAANEQYF
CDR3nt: TGTGCCAGCAGTTACTCGAGACTAGCGGCGAACGAGCAGTACTTC

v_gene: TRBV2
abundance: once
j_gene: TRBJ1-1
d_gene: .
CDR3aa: CASSVGLNTEAFF
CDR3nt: TGTGCCAGCAGTGTGGGGCTGAACACTGAAGCTTTCTTT

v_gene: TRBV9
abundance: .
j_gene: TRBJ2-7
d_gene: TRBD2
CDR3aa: CASSVGLAGSSSYEQYF
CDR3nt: TGTGCCAGCAGCGTAGGGCTAGCGGGGAGTAGCTCCTACGAGCAGTACTTC

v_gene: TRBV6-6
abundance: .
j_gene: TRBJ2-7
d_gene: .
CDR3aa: CASSSLTLPYEQYF
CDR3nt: TGTGCCAGCAGTTCCCTGACCTTACCTTACGAGCAGTACTTC

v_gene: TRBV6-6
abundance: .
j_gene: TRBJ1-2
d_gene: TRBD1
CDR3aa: CASSYVGTDANYGYTF
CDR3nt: TGTGCCAGCAGTTACGTCGGGACAGACGCTAACTATGGCTACACCTTC

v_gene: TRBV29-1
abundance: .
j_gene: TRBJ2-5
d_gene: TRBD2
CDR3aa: CSVEGTSGGRHQETQYF
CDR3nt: TGCAGCGTTGAAGGGACTAGCGGGGGTAGACACCAAGAGACCCAGTACTTC

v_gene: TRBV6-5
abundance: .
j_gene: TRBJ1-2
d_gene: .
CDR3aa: CASSYSVSLAAYGYTF
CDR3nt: TGTGCCAGCAGTTACTCGGTATCTTTGGCGGCCTATGGCTACACCTTC